These 8 T cell receptor beta chains originate from one sample sequenced in a study of a mutant IDH1 vaccine in newly diagnosed glioma. Time point indicated: week 5, during vaccination. Doses consisted of 300 ug of mutant IDH1 20-mer peptide each, paired with topical imiquimod. Clones were read by immunoSEQ multiplex PCR, and TCRdb kept only the in-frame ones, dropping some. This sample carries over 50,000 clones, more than 80% of them seen once, and the ten largest clones take roughly 5.1%. Antigens for these TCRs are unknown. The source was PBMCs, collected from a glioma patient whose treatment included an IDH1 peptide vaccine. These TCRs come from a woman in her thirties or forties with glioma.

The DNA of the CDR3 is TGTGCCAGCAGCTTGTGGACAGGGGCGTCAAATTCACCCCTCCACTTT. Protein sequence: CASSLWTGASNSPLHF. This chain uses TRBV5-4 with TRBJ1-6; 9 nucleotides match TRBD1. Germline assignment: CDR1 SGHNT and CDR2 YYREEE (reference sequence). Losses at the gene ends were 1 base for V and 7 bases for J; bases not matched to a gene: 6. The CDR3 extends over 16 amino acids.

This chain joins TRBV7-6 and TRBJ1-2; TRBD1 matches 10 bases. Germline V lookup: CDR1 SGHVS, CDR2 FNYEAQ. Trimming removed 5 bases from V and 6 bases from J; junction bases left unmatched: 6. This CDR3 has 14 amino acids. The CDR3 loop is CASSLRTGGNGYTF. For the CDR3, the DNA is TGTGCCAGCAGCCTGAGGACAGGGGGGAATGGCTACACCTTC.

This sequence joins TRBV2 and TRBJ2-3; 8 nucleotides line up with TRBD1. V dropped 6 bases and J dropped 6; count of bases not matched to a gene: 8. Germline V gene data show CDR1 as SNHLY and CDR2 as FYNNEI. This CDR3 contains 14 residues. The CDR3 coding sequence is TGTGCCAGCAGAGGATGGACAGGGACTGATACGCAGTATTTT. This encodes CASRGWTGTDTQYF.

The rearrangement joins TRBV7-9 to TRBJ2-5; D is tentatively TRBD1 or TRBD2 (5 bases each). V was pared by 6 bases and J by 4 bases, with 15 bases between. The CDR3 length is 14 residues. CDR1 and CDR2 (germline): SEHNR, FQNEAQ (reference sequence). This CDR3 reads CASSYGQGTETQYF. DNA for the CDR3: TGTGCCAGCAGTTACGGACAAGGGACAGAGACCCAGTACTTC.

V is TRBV27 and J is TRBJ1-5; TRBD1 agrees at 10 bases. Germline CDR1 MNHEY, CDR2 SMNVEV (reference sequence). Losses at the gene ends were 6 bases for V and 6 bases for J; bases not matched to a gene: 8. The length of the CDR3 is 15 residues. The CDR3 here is CASSPTGGFGQPQHF. The CDR3 region has the DNA TGTGCCAGCAGCCCGACAGGGGGCTTTGGTCAGCCCCAGCATTTT.

The chain uses TRBV9 and TRBJ2-1, with D perhaps given as TRBD1 or TRBD2 (5 bases each). There are 15 residues in the CDR3. V was trimmed by 2 bases and J by 2 bases, leaving 11 bases between them. Per the germline V gene, CDR1 is SGDLS and CDR2 is YYNGEE. This chain's CDR3 is CASSVRDGAYNEQFF. The DNA of the CDR3 is TGTGCCAGCAGCGTCCGGGACGGAGCCTACAATGAGCAGTTCTTC.

The rearrangement links TRBV29-1 to TRBJ2-7, with a possible D match to TRBD2 (7 bases). CDR3 length equals 12 residues. The germline V gene encodes CDR1 SQVTM and CDR2 ANQGSEA. Between the trimmed V and J ends, which lost 7 bases and 4 bases, there was a span of 14 bases. CDR3 nucleotides: TGCAGCGCGGGGGGCTACTCATACGAGCAGTACTTC. It encodes CSAGGYSYEQYF.

The rearrangement joins TRBV5-1 to TRBJ2-1; a possible D gene is TRBD1 (6 bases). The V gene's germline CDR1 is SGHRS and CDR2 YFSETQ. Trimming removed 4 bases from V and 8 bases from J, with 13 bases in between. The CDR3 runs 13 residues. Here the CDR3 reads CASSPQGYYEQFF. The CDR3 nucleotides are TGCGCCAGCAGCCCACAGGGTTACTATGAGCAGTTCTTC.